A single sample is the source of the 28 T cell receptor beta chains below, sequenced in a study of OX40 agonist ivuxolimab in advanced cancers. Libraries came from the immunoSEQ multiplex PCR assay. TCRdb retrieved this table from immuneACCESS and kept in-frame rearrangements only. Not all clones are present; in checked studies, unresolved V genes account for under half, and no reason is known for the remainder. This sample has more than 45,000 clones in its table, and roughly 86% of those were observed once. The ten largest account for roughly 8% of the sample. The sample in question was CD4+ or CD8+ T cells sorted from blood, obtained in a trial of the OX40 agonist ivuxolimab. All receptors come from an adult with an advanced solid tumor such as melanoma, head and neck, liver or kidney cancer.

The chain carries TRBV7-2 and TRBJ1-2, with D tentatively TRBD1 (6 bases). CDR3 length: 13 amino acids. CDR1 and CDR2 from the germline V gene are SGHTA and FQGNSA. V was shortened by 5 bases and J by 4 bases, with 11 bases between the two germline ends. The CDR3 region is CASSPGQLYGYTF. In DNA, the CDR3 is TGTGCCAGCAGCCCCGGACAGCTCTATGGCTACACCTTC.

The V call is TRBV18, the J call TRBJ2-5, with 10 bases fitting TRBD1. Looked up from germline, CDR1 is KGHSH and CDR2 is LQKENI. Trimming removed 1 base from V and 4 bases from J; junction bases left unmatched: 12. The CDR3 has 18 amino acids. The CDR3 DNA is TGTGCCAGCTCACCACAGCCACCCGGGACAGGGGAAAGAGAGACCCAGTACTTC. It is translated as CASSPQPPGTGERETQYF.

J is TRBJ1-2 and V is TRBV4-2; TRBD1 is a possible D gene (6 bases). CDR1 LGHNA and CDR2 YNFKEQ come from the germline V gene. The germline V and J ends were trimmed by 5 bases and 4 bases, with 11 bases remaining between them. The CDR3 loop spans 13 amino acids. The CDR3 nucleotides read TGTGCCAGCAGCTCTGGGGGCGCCTATGGCTACACCTTC. Protein sequence: CASSSGGAYGYTF.

This clone was observed a handful of times. The chain uses TRBV7-2 and TRBJ1-1, with 8 nucleotides matching TRBD1. Trimming cost V 4 bases and J 0 bases; bases outside gene matches: 16. Germline V CDR1 and CDR2: SGHTA, FQGNSA. CDR3 length: 19 residues. The CDR3 loop is CASSSVDRTGWIMNTEAFF. DNA of the CDR3: TGTGCCAGCAGCTCGGTGGATAGGACAGGGTGGATCATGAACACTGAAGCTTTCTTT.

This chain links TRBV19 with TRBJ1-1; D is uncertain. V gave up 5 bases and J gave up 11 bases, with 21 bases separating them. This CDR3 has 14 amino acids. Germline V gene data show CDR1 as LNHDA and CDR2 as SQIVND (reference sequence). The CDR3 protein is CASSSQYGPQAAFF. The CDR3, as DNA: TGTGCCAGTAGTTCTCAATACGGCCCCCAGGCGGCTTTCTTT. The complete variable domain, with remaining parts taken from reference TRBV19 and TRBJ1-1, reads DGGITQSPKYLFRKEGQNVTLSCEQNLNHDAMYWYRQDPGQGLRLIYYSQIVNDFQKGDIAEGYSVSREKKESFPLTVTSAQKNPTAFYLCASSSQYGPQAAFFGQGTRLTVV.

To note about this clone: Mismatch with germline at one junction end may stem from a read error. The chain has TRBV27 and TRBJ2-7; D is uncertain. The CDR3 loop spans 15 amino acids. Germline assignment: CDR1 MNHEY and CDR2 SMNVEV (reference sequence). The CDR3 sequence: CANSLSWPSSYEQYF. The CDR3 coding sequence is TGTGCCAACAGTTTAAGCTGGCCTAGCTCCTACGAGCAGTACTTC.

The V call is TRBV5-8, the J call TRBJ1-5; 8 bases fit TRBD1. This CDR3 has 14 residues. Germline values: CDR1 SGHTS, CDR2 YDEGEE. J gave up 2 bases and V 4 bases, and 2 bases lay outside the gene matches. The CDR3 spells CASSLDRGNQPQHF. DNA for the CDR3: TGTGCCAGCAGCCTGGACAGGGGCAATCAGCCCCAGCATTTT. The full variable domain, its missing parts supplied by reference TRBV5-8 and TRBJ1-5, is EAGVTQSPTHLIKTRGQQATLRCSPISGHTSVYWYQQALGLGLQFLLWYDEGEERNRGNFPPRFSGRQFPNYSSELNVNALELEDSALYLCASSLDRGNQPQHFGDGTRLSIL.

This clone was counted a few times. Written as DNA, the CDR3 is TGCGCCAGCAGCCAAGTGGGGGGCTACACCTTC. This codes for CASSQVGGYTF. J is TRBJ1-2 and V is TRBV4-1; D not certain. Germline V gene lookup returns CDR1 MGHRA and CDR2 YSYEKL. V dropped 1 base and J dropped 8 bases, with 5 bases sitting between them. The CDR3 length is 11 residues.

The rearrangement joins TRBV10-1 to TRBJ2-7, with D possibly being TRBD1 or TRBD2 (5 bases each). Trimming took 3 bases from V and 4 from J, leaving 16 bases between them. Germline V gives CDR1 WNHNN, CDR2 SYGVQD (reference sequence). This CDR3 has 15 residues. The CDR3 region is CASSDHGTGQYEQYF. The CDR3, as DNA: TGCGCCAGCAGTGACCATGGGACGGGTCAATACGAGCAGTACTTC.

CDR3 nucleotide sequence: TGTGCCAGCAGCGGGGGGGCGGGGGCCAACGTCCTGACTTTC. Its translation is CASSGGAGANVLTF. V usage is TRBV5-4 and J usage is TRBJ2-6; TRBD2 is a possible D gene (7 bases). CDR1 is SGHNT, CDR2 YYREEE, per germline (reference sequence). V was clipped by 4 bases and J by 4 bases, with 9 bases between them. The CDR3 consists of 14 residues.

The genes are TRBV7-3 and TRBJ2-1; D might be TRBD2 (6 bases). This CDR3 spans 14 amino acids. V was cut by 2 bases and J by 8 bases, with 13 bases left in between. Germline CDR1 and CDR2: SGHTA and FQGTGA. The CDR3 here is CASSLGGTFDEQFF. The CDR3 region has the DNA TGTGCCAGCAGCTTAGGAGGGACTTTCGATGAGCAGTTCTTC.

The chain recombines TRBV15 with TRBJ2-5; TRBD2 might be the D (6 bases). V was shortened by 10 bases and J by 5 bases, with 23 bases between the two germline ends. Germline CDR1 reads LNHNV; CDR2 reads YYDKDF (reference sequence). The CDR3 sequence is 15 residues long. In DNA form, the CDR3 reads TGTGCCAGCAAACTGGGCGGGGCTACCTGGGAGACCCAGTACTTC. Translated, it gives CASKLGGATWETQYF.

The chain carries TRBV7-2 and TRBJ2-7, with 7 bases fitting TRBD1. Germline CDR1 and CDR2: SGHTA and FQGNSA. The CDR3 length is 13 residues. V trimming: 5 bases; J trimming: 3 bases; junction bases outside the gene matches: 4. The CDR3 spells CASSMGQIYEQYF. DNA of the CDR3: TGTGCCAGCAGCATGGGACAGATCTACGAGCAGTACTTC.

The chain combines TRBV6-1 with TRBJ2-5, with TRBD2 matching over 11 bases. This CDR3 is built from 15 residues. V was pared by 4 bases and J by 3 bases, with 4 bases of the junction left unmatched. CDR1 is MNHNS and CDR2 is SASEGT in the germline V gene. The CDR3: CASSGSTSGKETQYF. DNA of the CDR3: TGTGCCAGCAGTGGTTCGACTAGCGGGAAAGAGACCCAGTACTTC.

The rearrangement joins TRBV5-1 to TRBJ2-5; D gene unclear. Germline CDR1 reads SGHRS; CDR2 reads YFSETQ. V lost 2 bases, J lost 1 base, and 9 bases lay in between. The CDR3 is 14 amino acids. DNA for the CDR3: TGCGCCAGCAGCTTTGCGGAAATCCAAGAGACCCAGTACTTC. Translation: CASSFAEIQETQYF.

In DNA, the CDR3 is TGTGCCAGCAGTTTCGGCGGGAGTGTTTACAATGAGCAGTTCTTC. It is translated as CASSFGGSVYNEQFF. This chain joins TRBV27 and TRBJ2-1, with 7 nucleotides matching TRBD2. The CDR3 consists of 15 residues. Looked up from germline, CDR1 is MNHEY and CDR2 is SMNVEV (reference sequence). J lost 4 bases, V lost 3 bases, and 6 bases had no gene match.

The chain joins TRBV4-1 to TRBJ2-1; D is perhaps TRBD2 (6 bases). Germline CDR1 MGHRA, CDR2 YSYEKL. The CDR3 covers 16 residues. Trimming removed 0 bases at V and 4 bases at J, with 13 bases between. The CDR3 is CASSQEVIAAYNEQFF. For the CDR3, the DNA is TGCGCCAGCAGCCAAGAGGTTATAGCGGCTTACAATGAGCAGTTCTTC.

V and J are TRBV14 and TRBJ2-7, with D possibly being TRBD2 (5 bases). From germline, CDR1 is SGHDN and CDR2 FVKESK. The CDR3 consists of 15 residues. Trimming left V 0 bases short and J 0 bases short, with 9 bases between. Here the CDR3 reads CASSQEEGTSYEQYF. The CDR3 DNA sequence: TGTGCCAGCAGCCAAGAAGAGGGAACCTCCTACGAGCAGTACTTC.

The chain carries TRBV6-1 and TRBJ2-5; no definite D call. The CDR3 consists of 13 residues. Germline CDR1 MNHNS, CDR2 SASEGT. With 3 bases removed from V and 2 bases from J, the gap between germline ends came to 7 bases. The CDR3 loop is CASSDLIQETQYF. CDR3 nucleotides: TGTGCCAGCAGTGATCTGATACAAGAGACCCAGTACTTC.

This clone turned up a few times. This chain joins TRBV7-8 and TRBJ1-2; D gene uncertain. This CDR3 region has 13 residues. The germline V and J ends were trimmed by 2 bases and 7 bases, with 11 bases remaining between them. The germline gives CDR1 SGHVS, CDR2 FQNEAQ. The CDR3, as DNA: TGTGCCAGCAGCTTATCCCCCCTTTCTGGCTACACCTTC. Its protein is CASSLSPLSGYTF.

The V call is TRBV5-1, the J call TRBJ1-3; possibly TRBD1 for D (5 bases). The CDR3 has 13 amino acids. Germline V gene sequence: CDR1 SGHRS, CDR2 YFSETQ. Trimming took off 4 bases at V and 4 bases at J, with 9 bases between the two ends. CDR3 coding DNA: TGCGCCAGCAGCAGGGACGTGGGAAACACCATATATTTT. Translating gives CASSRDVGNTIYF.

The CDR3 loop is CASRGGETQYF. The CDR3, as DNA: TGTGCCAGCAGGGGGGGAGAGACCCAGTACTTC. The chain joins TRBV11-2 to TRBJ2-5; tentatively, D is TRBD2 (6 bases). Germline values: CDR1 SGHAT, CDR2 FQNNGV. The V end lost 6 bases, the J end lost 4 bases, and 6 bases lay between the germline ends. CDR3 length: 11 residues. Variable domain in full (rest from reference TRBV11-2 and TRBJ2-5): EAGVAQSPRYKIIEKRQSVAFWCNPISGHATLYWYQQILGQGPKLLIQFQNNGVVDDSQLPKDRFSAERLKGVDSTLKIQPAKLEDSAVYLCASRGGETQYFGPGTRLLVL.

This clone is medium-sized. V usage is TRBV7-9 and J usage is TRBJ2-7, with D possibly called TRBD1 or TRBD2 (5 bases each). Trimming pared 5 bases from V and 2 bases from J, leaving 16 bases between. This CDR3 is 15 amino acids long. The germline gives CDR1 SEHNR, CDR2 FQNEAQ (reference sequence). CDR3 sequence reads: CASSPAGQGAYEQYF. The CDR3 region has the DNA TGTGCCAGCAGCCCGGCCGGGCAGGGAGCCTACGAGCAGTACTTC. Looking up the rest from reference TRBV7-9 and TRBJ2-7 gives the full variable domain: DTGVSQNPRHKITKRGQNVTFRCDPISEHNRLYWYRQTLGQGPEFLTYFQNEAQLEKSRLLSDRFSAERPKGSFSTLEIQRTEQGDSAMYLCASSPAGQGAYEQYFGPGTRLTVT.

The chain couples TRBV5-1 to TRBJ1-1; D perhaps matches TRBD1 (6 bases). The CDR3 covers 15 residues. V was clipped by 4 bases and J by 3 bases, with 16 bases between them. Germline CDR1 SGHRS, CDR2 YFSETQ. The CDR3: CASSGRGHGDTEAFF. The CDR3 nucleotides read TGCGCCAGCAGCGGGAGGGGACATGGCGACACTGAAGCTTTCTTT.

V usage is TRBV5-1 and J usage is TRBJ1-4, with a weak D call TRBD1 (5 bases). CDR1 is SGHRS and CDR2 is YFSETQ in the germline V gene. The CDR3 consists of 14 residues. Trimming pared 4 bases from V and 8 bases from J, leaving 15 bases between. CDR3 loop: CASSTGGGPEKLFF. The CDR3 region has the DNA TGCGCCAGCAGCACGGGGGGAGGCCCCGAAAAACTGTTTTTT.

V is TRBV29-1 and J is TRBJ2-7; 12 bases agree with TRBD2. The junction had 15 bases not matched to a gene; V was cut back by 7 bases and J by 5 bases. Germline loops: CDR1 SQVTM, CDR2 ANQGSEA. This CDR3 region has 16 residues. The CDR3 sequence is CSAGARLAGDGHEQYF. Here the CDR3 DNA reads TGCAGCGCTGGGGCACGACTAGCGGGAGATGGGCACGAGCAGTACTTC.

The J gene is TRBJ2-1, the V gene TRBV11-2; TRBD1 or TRBD2 may be the D gene (5 bases each). The germline V and J ends were trimmed by 5 bases and 6 bases, with 20 bases remaining between them. The CDR3 has 16 residues. Germline V CDR1 and CDR2: SGHAT, FQNNGV. In DNA form, the CDR3 reads TGTGCCAGCAGCCGCACTGTCTGGACTGGGGGCAATGAGCAGTTCTTC. Protein: CASSRTVWTGGNEQFF.

CDR3 residues: CASRTGTGRGNTIYF. CDR3 coding DNA: TGTGCCAGCAGGACAGGGACAGGGCGGGGAAACACCATATATTTT. The rearrangement joins TRBV6-5 to TRBJ1-3, with 9 bases fitting TRBD1. The J segment lost 4 bases and the V segment lost 6 bases, leaving 7 bases of the junction unmatched. This CDR3 has 15 amino acids. Germline-derived CDR1 and CDR2 are MNHEY and SVGAGI.